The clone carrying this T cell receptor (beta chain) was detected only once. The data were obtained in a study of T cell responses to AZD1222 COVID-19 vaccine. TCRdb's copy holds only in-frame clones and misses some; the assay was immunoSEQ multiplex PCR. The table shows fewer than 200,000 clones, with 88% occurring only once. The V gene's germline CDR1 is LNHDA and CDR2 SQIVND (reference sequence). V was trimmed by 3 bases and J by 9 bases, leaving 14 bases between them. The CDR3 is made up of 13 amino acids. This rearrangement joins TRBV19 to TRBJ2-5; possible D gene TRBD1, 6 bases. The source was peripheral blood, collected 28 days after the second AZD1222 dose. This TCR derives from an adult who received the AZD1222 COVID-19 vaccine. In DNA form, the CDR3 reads TGTGCCAGTAGTATGCCACAGGGCAGGGCCCAGTACTTC. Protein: CASSMPQGRAQYF.